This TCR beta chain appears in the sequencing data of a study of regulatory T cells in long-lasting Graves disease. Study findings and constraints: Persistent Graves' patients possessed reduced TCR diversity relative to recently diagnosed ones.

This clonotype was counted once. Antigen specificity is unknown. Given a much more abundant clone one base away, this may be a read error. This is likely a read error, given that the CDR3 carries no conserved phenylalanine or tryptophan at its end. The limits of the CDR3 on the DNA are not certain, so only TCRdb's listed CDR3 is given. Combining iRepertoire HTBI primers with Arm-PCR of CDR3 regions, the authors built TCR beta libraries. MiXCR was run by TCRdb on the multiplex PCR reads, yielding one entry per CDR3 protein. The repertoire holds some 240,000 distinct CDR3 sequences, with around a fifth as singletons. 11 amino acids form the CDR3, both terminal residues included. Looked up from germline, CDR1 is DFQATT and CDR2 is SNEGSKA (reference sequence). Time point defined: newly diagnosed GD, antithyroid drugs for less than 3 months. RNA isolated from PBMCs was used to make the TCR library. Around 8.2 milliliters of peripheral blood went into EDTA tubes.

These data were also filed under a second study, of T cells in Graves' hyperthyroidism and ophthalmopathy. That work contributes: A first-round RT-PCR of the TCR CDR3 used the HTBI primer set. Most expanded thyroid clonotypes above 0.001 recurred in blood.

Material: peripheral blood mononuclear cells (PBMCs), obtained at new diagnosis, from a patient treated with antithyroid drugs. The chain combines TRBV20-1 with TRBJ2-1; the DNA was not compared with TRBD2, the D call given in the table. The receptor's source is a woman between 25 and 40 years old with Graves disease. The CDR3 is CSPSESHEQSC.